This entry is about one T cell receptor beta chain. This clone was counted only a few times. This clone's antigen is unknown. No qualities accompany the bases; no much larger clone lies one base away. The entire amount of isolated RNA was reverse transcribed using the High Capacity cDNA Reverse Transcription Kit, so the sequenced TCRB transcripts were expressed ones. Deep immunoSEQ sequencing was performed on naive, central memory and regulatory T cell samples, with an average of roughly 3.6 million total reads per sample. After sorted cells were lysed in RLT buffer, RNA was extracted with DNase-treated RNeasy Micro or Mini kits, with the choice depending on cell number. To prevent cross-contamination, every cell subset was processed on its own, while patient and healthy donor samples were processed together. The immunoSEQ multiplex PCR was used to amplify TCRB sequences from cDNA, yielding 87-bp fragments that span the CDR3 region. The amplicons were sequenced using the Illumina HiSeq platform. The paper's data handling went like this. Synthetic template baselines were used to correct PCR bias computationally, reads within Hamming distance 2 were collapsed, and singletons that could not be merged were discarded. Reads were aligned to IMGT to assign V, D and J genes, CDR3 length, and insertions or deletions at six rearrangement sites. Within each subset, clonotype counts were normalized to sorted cell number, and only after that were true diversity and Gini coefficients computed with the tcR R package. The overlap coefficient, calculated on TCRB nucleotide sequences, was used to measure repertoire sharing. Out-of-frame TCRB sequences from naive cells were analyzed as a proxy for the pre-selection repertoire. TCRdb obtained this table from immuneACCESS and retained in-frame rearrangements with V and J assigned. These tables miss some clones; where compared with another copy, unresolved V genes account for less than half of the shortfall, and the remainder is unexplained. V and J calls and clone size come straight from that table; D and trimming were deduced from the DNA. Counted in this sample were some 700,000 clones; around 15% of them appeared once. 0.022% of the sample lies in the top ten.

The data were obtained in a study of beta chain features in type 1 diabetes (dated by TCRdb to about 2018). Background for the entire study: Mean age, gender distribution, total cell number and subset yield did not differ between patients and healthy donors. A total of roughly 100 million sorted cells were examined across all samples, and RNA yield correlated strongly with the number of cells per subset. In the study, TCRB repertoires of sorted circulating CD4+ T cell subsets from recently diagnosed type 1 diabetes patients were compared with those of matched healthy donors. Regulatory and stem cell-like memory subsets were isolated from only 8 patients and about eight healthy donors, whereas naive and central memory subsets came from all 28 donors.

What the authors observed across the whole study: Sequencing cDNA rather than genomic DNA could over-represent highly expressing activated cells, although activation and CD3 levels did not differ between groups. Shorter templates might have been favored by PCR, but patient and control samples were amplified and corrected together, so both groups would have been affected equally by any skew. Naive, central memory and regulatory TCRB repertoires appeared to be more similar among patients than among healthy donors. HLA sub-analyses involved small numbers of individuals, so any influence of HLA type on TCRB rearrangement remained unresolved. A moderate but significant shortening of TCRB CDR3 length was observed in type 1 diabetes patients in all four CD4+ subsets. Patients with type 1 diabetes made fewer insertions and deleted more nucleotides at VDJ recombination sites, implying thymic rearrangement abnormalities.

CDR3 length: 13 amino acids, cysteine to phenylalanine. Only CDR3 DNA remains: 39 bases, in frame from the first base. V drops 10 bases and J drops 6 bases, leaving 16 bases in between. Taken from the germline V gene (reference sequence), the CDR1 and CDR2 loops are SEHNR and FQNEAQ. Each donor gave one peripheral blood draw, averaging about 100 mL, which was collected into heparinised tubes. Using a panel that included CD45RO, CCR7, CD25, CD127, CD95 and CD27, naive, central memory, regulatory and stem cell-like memory CD4+ T cells were sorted on a BD FACSAria II. Purity was above 95% for every sorted population. PBMCs were isolated immediately by Lymphoprep density gradient centrifugation and stained directly without culture. To minimize batch effects, samples were stained and sorted in pairs, one healthy donor with one patient per experiment.

This clonotype was sampled from a young man with type 1 diabetes. This receptor chain uses TRBV7-9 and TRBJ2-1; the D region possibly corresponds to TRBD2 (6 bases align). Specimen: naive CD4+ T cells from blood. The cell subset or site label here, explained by the study, means: true naive CD4+ T cells. The DNA sequence follows: TGTGCCACCGAGTACGGGGGAACCAATGAGCAGTTCTTC. This translates into CATEYGGTNEQFF.